The rows below give T cell receptor beta chains drawn from one sample of a study of blood T cell repertoires in COVID-19. The protocol was immunoSEQ multiplex PCR, while the TCRdb copy is restricted to in-frame clones and leaves out a portion. The data contain under 250,000 clones, under 90% of them singletons. Sequencing used PBMCs or T cells enriched from blood (not recorded which). All receptors come from a man between 40 and 49 years old who had recovered from COVID-19. Each CDR3 is given with its conserved first and last residue. The order of the fields is clone size, J gene, D gene, V gene, CDR3 protein, CDR3 DNA. A D gene is named only where the DNA matches it firmly. Part of the rows lack a size; the others show once, few, many or a class for expanded clones.

abundance: -
j_gene: TRBJ2-1
d_gene: -
v_gene: TRBV7-8
CDR3aa: CASRKGLGGWRNEQFF
CDR3nt: TGTGCCAGCAGAAAGGGCTTGGGGGGATGGCGGAATGAGCAGTTCTTC

abundance: -
j_gene: TRBJ2-7
d_gene: TRBD1
v_gene: TRBV30
CDR3aa: CAWRQGVREQYF
CDR3nt: TGTGCCTGGAGACAGGGGGTTAGGGAGCAGTACTTC

abundance: -
j_gene: TRBJ1-1
d_gene: -
v_gene: TRBV29-1
CDR3aa: CSVVPLKGVNTEAFF
CDR3nt: TGCAGCGTTGTACCCTTAAAGGGGGTTAACACTGAAGCTTTCTTT

abundance: -
j_gene: TRBJ1-2
d_gene: TRBD1
v_gene: TRBV9
CDR3aa: CASRPWTGGIYYGYTF
CDR3nt: TGTGCCAGCAGACCCTGGACAGGGGGGATCTACTATGGCTACACCTTC

abundance: -
j_gene: TRBJ1-5
d_gene: -
v_gene: TRBV6-2/TRBV6-3
CDR3aa: CASSSGQPQHF
CDR3nt: TGTGCCAGCAGTTCAGGCCAGCCCCAGCATTTT

abundance: -
j_gene: TRBJ2-6
d_gene: -
v_gene: TRBV5-6
CDR3aa: CASSLGRVSGANVLTF
CDR3nt: TGTGCCAGCAGCTTGGGCAGGGTCTCTGGGGCCAACGTCCTGACTTTC

abundance: -
j_gene: TRBJ2-7
d_gene: -
v_gene: TRBV10-1
CDR3aa: CASSEDSTYEQYF
CDR3nt: TGCGCCAGCAGTGAGGACAGTACTTACGAGCAGTACTTC

abundance: -
j_gene: TRBJ2-2
d_gene: TRBD2
v_gene: TRBV30
CDR3aa: CAWRGRVTGELFF
CDR3nt: TGTGCCTGGAGGGGGAGGGTTACCGGGGAGCTGTTTTTT

abundance: -
j_gene: TRBJ2-1
d_gene: -
v_gene: TRBV6-5
CDR3aa: CASNPGYEQFF
CDR3nt: TGTGCCAGCAACCCAGGGTATGAGCAGTTCTTC

abundance: -
j_gene: TRBJ2-7
d_gene: -
v_gene: TRBV11-2
CDR3aa: CASSLVPGINYEQYF
CDR3nt: TGTGCCAGCAGCTTAGTACCAGGGATTAACTACGAGCAGTACTTC

abundance: -
j_gene: TRBJ2-1
d_gene: TRBD2
v_gene: TRBV6-4
CDR3aa: CASSLYSGAGLLGEQFF
CDR3nt: TGTGCCAGCAGTCTATATAGCGGGGCTGGACTACTCGGGGAGCAGTTCTTC

abundance: few
j_gene: TRBJ2-1
d_gene: -
v_gene: TRBV6-2/TRBV6-3
CDR3aa: CASSYGTEQFF
CDR3nt: TGTGCCAGCAGTTATGGGACAGAGCAGTTCTTC

abundance: many
j_gene: TRBJ1-1
d_gene: -
v_gene: TRBV5-1
CDR3aa: CASSLGFGGRGTEAFF
CDR3nt: TGCGCCAGCAGCTTGGGGTTCGGGGGGCGTGGCACTGAAGCTTTCTTT

abundance: -
j_gene: TRBJ2-1
d_gene: TRBD1
v_gene: TRBV11-1
CDR3aa: CASSLNRDRGLDEQFF
CDR3nt: TGTGCCAGCAGTTTAAACCGGGACAGGGGTCTGGATGAGCAGTTCTTC

abundance: -
j_gene: TRBJ2-1
d_gene: -
v_gene: TRBV9
CDR3aa: CASSVGGSGLFF
CDR3nt: TGTGCCAGCAGCGTAGGAGGCTCTGGGTTGTTCTTC

abundance: few
j_gene: TRBJ1-4
d_gene: -
v_gene: TRBV30
CDR3aa: CAWGQTNEKLFF
CDR3nt: TGTGCCTGGGGACAGACAAATGAAAAACTGTTTTTT

abundance: -
j_gene: TRBJ2-2
d_gene: TRBD2
v_gene: TRBV19
CDR3aa: CASSSIAGTNTGELFF
CDR3nt: TGTGCCAGTAGTTCCATAGCGGGGACGAACACCGGGGAGCTGTTTTTT

abundance: -
j_gene: TRBJ1-1
d_gene: -
v_gene: TRBV28
CDR3aa: CASNRDYRTEAFF
CDR3nt: TGTGCCAGCAATAGAGACTATCGTACTGAAGCTTTCTTT

abundance: -
j_gene: TRBJ2-3
d_gene: TRBD2
v_gene: TRBV7-3
CDR3aa: CASSLWSSGGADTQYF
CDR3nt: TGTGCCAGCAGCTTATGGTCTAGCGGGGGGGCAGATACGCAGTATTTT

abundance: -
j_gene: TRBJ2-5
d_gene: -
v_gene: TRBV4-3
CDR3aa: CASSQDPGQETQYF
CDR3nt: TGCGCCAGCAGCCAAGACCCAGGGCAAGAGACCCAGTACTTC

abundance: -
j_gene: TRBJ1-1
d_gene: -
v_gene: TRBV7-2
CDR3aa: CASSLVGVTEAFF
CDR3nt: TGTGCCAGCAGCTTAGTCGGAGTCACTGAAGCTTTCTTT

abundance: -
j_gene: TRBJ1-1
d_gene: -
v_gene: TRBV5-1
CDR3aa: CASSLAVAANTEAFF
CDR3nt: TGCGCCAGCAGCTTGGCGGTAGCTGCGAACACTGAAGCTTTCTTT

abundance: -
j_gene: TRBJ1-6
d_gene: TRBD1
v_gene: TRBV3-1/TRBV3-2
CDR3aa: CASSQLRGQALSSYNSPLHF
CDR3nt: TGTGCCAGCAGCCAGTTGCGTGGACAGGCCCTGAGCTCCTATAATTCACCCCTCCACTTT

abundance: -
j_gene: TRBJ2-5
d_gene: -
v_gene: TRBV15
CDR3aa: CATSTGFETQYF
CDR3nt: TGTGCCACTTCTACGGGGTTTGAGACCCAGTACTTC

abundance: -
j_gene: TRBJ2-3
d_gene: TRBD2
v_gene: TRBV2
CDR3aa: CASSRSGGFSTDTQYF
CDR3nt: TGTGCCAGCAGTCGCTCGGGGGGGTTTAGCACAGATACGCAGTATTTT

abundance: once
j_gene: TRBJ2-1
d_gene: TRBD1
v_gene: TRBV7-7
CDR3aa: CASSAQGLGDSPLNEQFF
CDR3nt: TGTGCTAGCAGCGCACAGGGGTTAGGGGACAGTCCCCTCAATGAGCAGTTCTTC

abundance: -
j_gene: TRBJ2-1
d_gene: TRBD1
v_gene: TRBV7-9
CDR3aa: CASSQSRGQNEQFF
CDR3nt: TGTGCCAGCAGCCAATCCAGGGGGCAGAATGAGCAGTTCTTC

abundance: -
j_gene: TRBJ2-1
d_gene: -
v_gene: TRBV9
CDR3aa: CASSVGLGGGEQFF
CDR3nt: TGTGCCAGCAGCGTAGGCTTGGGAGGAGGGGAGCAGTTCTTC

abundance: -
j_gene: TRBJ1-2
d_gene: TRBD1
v_gene: TRBV4-3
CDR3aa: CASSQVARQGIDYGYTF
CDR3nt: TGCGCCAGCAGCCAAGTAGCCCGACAGGGGATTGACTATGGCTACACCTTC

abundance: -
j_gene: TRBJ1-4
d_gene: TRBD1
v_gene: TRBV27
CDR3aa: CASSTAGTENEKLFF
CDR3nt: TGTGCCAGCAGTACGGCCGGGACAGAAAATGAAAAACTGTTTTTT

abundance: -
j_gene: TRBJ1-2
d_gene: -
v_gene: TRBV19
CDR3aa: CASRIGRETYGYTF
CDR3nt: TGTGCCAGTAGAATTGGGAGGGAGACCTATGGCTACACCTTC

abundance: -
j_gene: TRBJ1-4
d_gene: TRBD1
v_gene: TRBV18
CDR3aa: CASSPPDRPNEKLFF
CDR3nt: TGTGCCAGCTCACCGCCGGACAGGCCTAATGAAAAACTGTTTTTT

abundance: -
j_gene: TRBJ1-2
d_gene: -
v_gene: TRBV12-3/TRBV12-4
CDR3aa: CASSLSRDGYTF
CDR3nt: TGTGCCAGCAGTTTATCCAGGGATGGCTACACCTTC

abundance: -
j_gene: TRBJ2-2
d_gene: -
v_gene: TRBV7-2
CDR3aa: CASSLEQATGELFF
CDR3nt: TGTGCCAGCAGCTTAGAACAGGCGACCGGGGAGCTGTTTTTT

abundance: -
j_gene: TRBJ1-2
d_gene: -
v_gene: TRBV7-9
CDR3aa: CASSLTGTGGYTF
CDR3nt: TGTGCCAGCAGCTTAACAGGGACGGGGGGCTACACCTTC

abundance: -
j_gene: TRBJ2-7
d_gene: -
v_gene: TRBV15
CDR3aa: CATSRELGAGKGTTYSYEQYF
CDR3nt: TGTGCCACCAGCAGGGAGTTGGGGGCAGGGAAAGGGACTACGTACTCCTACGAGCAGTACTTC

abundance: -
j_gene: TRBJ2-1
d_gene: -
v_gene: TRBV27
CDR3aa: CAIGGRFLGNEQFF
CDR3nt: TGTGCCATCGGGGGGCGGTTCCTTGGCAATGAGCAGTTCTTC

abundance: -
j_gene: TRBJ1-6
d_gene: -
v_gene: TRBV3-1/TRBV3-2
CDR3aa: CASSPPTYNSPLHF
CDR3nt: TGTGCCAGCAGTCCACCTACTTATAATTCACCCCTCCACTTT

abundance: -
j_gene: TRBJ1-5
d_gene: -
v_gene: TRBV6-2/TRBV6-3
CDR3aa: CASSYQAPQPQHF
CDR3nt: TGTGCCAGCAGTTACCAGGCCCCTCAGCCCCAGCATTTT

abundance: -
j_gene: TRBJ1-1
d_gene: -
v_gene: TRBV30
CDR3aa: CAHSALEAFF
CDR3nt: TGTGCCCATAGTGCACTGGAAGCTTTCTTT

abundance: -
j_gene: TRBJ2-1
d_gene: TRBD2
v_gene: TRBV2
CDR3aa: CASTWSVASGYNEQFF
CDR3nt: TGTGCCAGCACCTGGTCTGTAGCTAGCGGGTACAATGAGCAGTTCTTC

abundance: once
j_gene: TRBJ2-3
d_gene: TRBD2
v_gene: TRBV5-1
CDR3aa: CASSLGAGVRTDTQYF
CDR3nt: TGCGCCAGCAGCTTGGGAGCGGGGGTCCGCACAGATACGCAGTATTTT

abundance: -
j_gene: TRBJ1-4
d_gene: -
v_gene: TRBV9
CDR3aa: CASSPLEGGGEKLFF
CDR3nt: TGTGCCAGCAGCCCCTTAGAGGGCGGTGGTGAAAAACTGTTTTTT

abundance: -
j_gene: TRBJ1-2
d_gene: -
v_gene: TRBV5-5
CDR3aa: CASSLSARYGYTF
CDR3nt: TGTGCCAGCAGCTTAAGCGCCCGCTATGGCTACACCTTC

abundance: -
j_gene: TRBJ2-1
d_gene: TRBD2
v_gene: TRBV30
CDR3aa: CAFSGTSGGAWGSYNEQFF
CDR3nt: TGTGCCTTCTCCGGGACTAGCGGGGGGGCCTGGGGCTCCTACAATGAGCAGTTCTTC

abundance: -
j_gene: TRBJ2-2
d_gene: TRBD2
v_gene: TRBV6-6
CDR3aa: CASSPRSAGGGGTGELFF
CDR3nt: TGTGCCAGCAGTCCTCGCTCCGCGGGGGGCGGAGGCACCGGGGAGCTGTTTTTT

abundance: -
j_gene: TRBJ2-2
d_gene: TRBD2
v_gene: TRBV10-3
CDR3aa: CAISGGRAGTGELFF
CDR3nt: TGTGCCATCTCTGGCGGGAGAGCGGGGACCGGGGAGCTGTTTTTT

abundance: -
j_gene: TRBJ2-7
d_gene: -
v_gene: TRBV20-1
CDR3aa: CSAHYGEQYF
CDR3nt: TGCAGTGCCCATTACGGCGAGCAGTACTTC

abundance: -
j_gene: TRBJ2-3
d_gene: TRBD2
v_gene: TRBV30
CDR3aa: CAWRETSGSASAQYF
CDR3nt: TGTGCCTGGAGAGAAACTAGCGGGAGCGCCTCGGCGCAGTATTTT

abundance: -
j_gene: TRBJ2-1
d_gene: -
v_gene: TRBV9
CDR3aa: CASTTQGGVGSYNEQFF
CDR3nt: TGTGCCAGCACCACCCAAGGAGGGGTAGGCTCCTACAATGAGCAGTTCTTC

abundance: -
j_gene: TRBJ2-7
d_gene: TRBD2
v_gene: TRBV19
CDR3aa: CASSGRLAGGLHHEQYF
CDR3nt: TGTGCCAGTAGTGGTCGACTAGCGGGAGGCCTCCATCACGAGCAGTACTTC

abundance: -
j_gene: TRBJ1-1
d_gene: -
v_gene: TRBV25-1
CDR3aa: CASSEWRSDTEAFF
CDR3nt: TGTGCCAGCAGTGAATGGCGGTCGGACACTGAAGCTTTCTTT

abundance: once
j_gene: TRBJ2-7
d_gene: TRBD2
v_gene: TRBV2
CDR3aa: CARSQTGTSTYEQYF
CDR3nt: TGTGCCAGAAGTCAGACCGGGACTAGCACCTACGAGCAGTACTTC

abundance: -
j_gene: TRBJ2-1
d_gene: TRBD2
v_gene: TRBV27
CDR3aa: CASSLSWTSGRAGQFF
CDR3nt: TGTGCCAGCAGTTTATCTTGGACTAGCGGGAGGGCAGGGCAGTTCTTC

abundance: -
j_gene: TRBJ1-1
d_gene: TRBD1
v_gene: TRBV19
CDR3aa: CASSGRGRGEAFF
CDR3nt: TGTGCCAGTTCAGGCAGGGGGCGAGGTGAAGCTTTCTTT

abundance: -
j_gene: TRBJ2-1
d_gene: -
v_gene: TRBV12-3/TRBV12-4
CDR3aa: CASSHQDTRGFF
CDR3nt: TGTGCCAGCAGCCATCAAGACACCCGGGGGTTCTTC

abundance: -
j_gene: TRBJ2-3
d_gene: -
v_gene: TRBV19
CDR3aa: CASSTSGGITDTQYF
CDR3nt: TGTGCCAGTAGTACTTCAGGGGGGATCACAGATACGCAGTATTTT